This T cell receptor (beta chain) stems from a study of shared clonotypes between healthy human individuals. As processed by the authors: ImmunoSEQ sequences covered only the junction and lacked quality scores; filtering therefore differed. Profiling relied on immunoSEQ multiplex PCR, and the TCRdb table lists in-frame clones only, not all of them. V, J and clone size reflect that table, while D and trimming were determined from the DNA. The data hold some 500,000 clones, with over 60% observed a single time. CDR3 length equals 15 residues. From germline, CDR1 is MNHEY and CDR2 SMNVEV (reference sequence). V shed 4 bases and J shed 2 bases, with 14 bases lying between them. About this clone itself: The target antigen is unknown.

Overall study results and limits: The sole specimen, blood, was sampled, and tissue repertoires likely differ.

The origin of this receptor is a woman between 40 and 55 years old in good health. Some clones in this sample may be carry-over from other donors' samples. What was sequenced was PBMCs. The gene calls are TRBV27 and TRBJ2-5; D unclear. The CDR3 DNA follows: TGTGCCAGCAGTTCGGGTCCGGACGGGCAAGAGACCCAGTACTTC. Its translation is CASSSGPDGQETQYF.